The 18 T cell receptor beta chains reported below all come from one sample, sequenced in a study of patients and donors after allogeneic stem cell transplantation. One entry per CDR3 protein, called by TCRdb with MiXCR from the RT-PCR reads. This sample carries about 160,000 distinct CDR3 sequences, 30% of them seen once, and the ten largest clones take under 3.5%. Input material: blood, either unsorted or a sorted T cell fraction (not recorded which). The receptors originated from a human donor who was either an allogeneic HSCT recipient or a stem cell or donor lymphocyte infusion donor (not recorded which). It is not recorded whose cells these are; they may come from a transplant donor.

This clonotype occurred a few times. V usage is TRBV29-1 and J usage is TRBJ2-3, with TRBD1 matching 12 bases. The V segment lost 3 bases and the J segment 1 base; nucleotides outside the gene matches: 8. Germline V lookup: CDR1 SQVTM, CDR2 ANQGSEA. The CDR3 is made up of 17 amino acids. CDR3 amino acids: CSVDLRDRGPRTDTQYF. CDR3 nucleotide sequence: TGCAGCGTTGACCTCCGGGACAGGGGGCCCCGCACAGATACGCAGTATTTT.

The V gene is TRBV24-1, the J gene TRBJ2-7; a possible D gene is TRBD2 (5 bases). Germline CDR1 and CDR2: KGHDR and SFDVKD. The V end was cut by 8 bases, the J end by 1 base, with 11 bases between. This CDR3 contains 13 residues. The DNA of the CDR3 is TGTGCCACCAAGAGTGAGGGTTCCTACGAGCAGTACTTC. Its protein is CATKSEGSYEQYF.

The rearrangement uses TRBV6-2 or TRBV6-3 and TRBJ2-7, with 7 positions matching TRBD1. V dropped 6 bases and J dropped 4; count of bases not matched to a gene: 12. CDR3 size: 15 residues. Looked up from germline, CDR1 is MNHEY and CDR2 is SVGEGT. Here the CDR3 DNA reads TGTGCCAGCAGCCGAACCGGGACAGTTGGTTACGAGCAGTACTTC. This encodes CASSRTGTVGYEQYF.

This clonotype was seen more than once but under ten times. This chain links TRBV28 with TRBJ1-6; the D is unclear. The germline CDR1 and CDR2 sequences are MDHEN and SYDVKM. The CDR3 is 12 residues long. The V end was cut by 2 bases, the J end by 10 bases, with 6 bases between. The CDR3 DNA reads as TGTGCCAGCAGTTTACGAGGATCACCCCTCCACTTT. Protein sequence: CASSLRGSPLHF.

Ten or more counts support this clonotype. The chain employs TRBV6-1 and TRBJ1-5, with D uncertain. Germline V CDR1 and CDR2: MNHNS, SASEGT. Trimming took off 0 bases at V and 7 bases at J, with 13 bases between the two ends. The CDR3 totals 15 residues. The CDR3 spells CASSEAGTDQQPQHF. CDR3 bases: TGTGCCAGCAGTGAAGCGGGTACAGACCAACAGCCCCAGCATTTT.

In this sample, this clonotype turned up many times. The V gene is TRBV9, the J gene TRBJ2-5; 7 positions agree with TRBD2. This CDR3 spans 15 amino acids. Trimming at V came to 0 bases and at J to 4 bases, leaving 6 bases not matched to a gene. Germline V gives CDR1 SGDLS, CDR2 YYNGEE. DNA of the CDR3: TGTGCCAGCAGCGTAGGGGTGGGAGGGCCAGAGACCCAGTACTTC. Residues: CASSVGVGGPETQYF.

This clonotype came up a few times. CDR3 residues: CASSEKGLAGLTDTQYF. For the CDR3, the DNA is TGTGCCAGCAGCGAAAAGGGACTAGCGGGCCTCACAGATACGCAGTATTTT. V is TRBV21-1 and J is TRBJ2-3; TRBD2, as called in the table, went unchecked against the DNA. TRBV21-1 is a known pseudogene. The CDR3 length is 17 residues.

The chain combines TRBV12-3 or TRBV12-4 with TRBJ2-1; D perhaps matches TRBD2 (8 bases). The CDR3 runs 16 residues. V was cut by 5 bases and J by 3 bases, with 17 bases left in between. The CDR3 loop reads CASSPGGREVYNEQFF. CDR3 DNA sequence: TGTGCCAGCAGTCCAGGGGGGCGGGAGGTCTACAATGAGCAGTTCTTC.

The rearrangement uses TRBV9 and TRBJ2-1, with TRBD1 identical over 8 bases. The germline gives CDR1 SGDLS, CDR2 YYNGEE. This CDR3 comprises 15 residues. The junction had 10 bases not matched to a gene; V was cut back by 6 bases and J by 5 bases. As DNA, the CDR3 is TGTGCCAGCACCCACCTAGGACAGGGAAACAATGAGCAGTTCTTC. This encodes CASTHLGQGNNEQFF.

The chain couples TRBV5-6 to TRBJ2-1, with no clear D. This CDR3 spans 14 amino acids. Trimming stripped 6 bases from V and 0 bases from J, with 10 bases between. Germline lookup yields CDR1 SGHDT and CDR2 YYEEEE. CDR3 bases: TGTGCCAGCATGGATACTTTCTCCTACAATGAGCAGTTCTTC. This encodes CASMDTFSYNEQFF.

This chain links TRBV6-4 with TRBJ2-1; a possible D gene is TRBD2 (7 bases). The CDR3 covers 15 residues. Germline CDR1 is MRHNA and CDR2 is SNTAGT. The germline V and J ends were trimmed by 8 bases and 3 bases, with 17 bases remaining between them. The CDR3 nucleotides are TGTGCCAGCGCCAAGGGAGGGGGGCACTACAATGAGCAGTTCTTC. Protein: CASAKGGGHYNEQFF.

V gene TRBV6-1 combines with J gene TRBJ1-1; D is unclear. Per germline, CDR1 MNHNS and CDR2 SASEGT. The V gene lost 7 bases and the J gene lost 5 bases, with 11 bases spanning the gap. The CDR3 extends over 12 amino acids. CDR3 DNA: TGTGCCAGCAACGAGATGGGTACTGAAGCTTTCTTT. Protein sequence: CASNEMGTEAFF.

The rearrangement uses TRBV9 and TRBJ2-1; 7 nucleotides line up with TRBD2. V was pared by 5 bases and J by 9 bases, with 8 bases of the junction left unmatched. This CDR3 region has 13 residues. CDR1 is SGDLS and CDR2 is YYNGEE in the germline V gene. The CDR3 loop reads CASSNGGSTEQFF. For the CDR3, the DNA is TGTGCCAGCAGTAATGGCGGGAGCACTGAGCAGTTCTTC.

Only a few counts were recorded for this clonotype. The chain carries TRBV10-3 and TRBJ1-2; weak D call: TRBD1 (5 bases). V lost 2 bases and J 3 bases, leaving 25 bases between the germline ends. Germline values: CDR1 ENHRY, CDR2 SYGVKD. The CDR3 spans 19 residues. CDR3 nucleotides: TGTGCCATCAGTGAGGGGGCTCAACTAAACGGTTCTCGGTACTATGGCTACACCTTC. It translates to CAISEGAQLNGSRYYGYTF.

This clonotype was detected a few times. This chain connects TRBV27 to TRBJ1-1; possibly TRBD1 for D (6 bases). This CDR3 contains 15 residues. Trimming stripped 7 bases from V and 7 bases from J, with 22 bases between. Germline V lookup: CDR1 MNHEY, CDR2 SMNVEV (reference sequence). CDR3 nucleotide sequence: TGTGCCAGCACTGCGGGTGGGGGCCTTTGGAGTGAAGCTTTCTTT. Translation gives CASTAGGGLWSEAFF.

The chain links TRBV18 to TRBJ2-3; maybe TRBD2 (5 bases). Between the trimmed V and J ends, which lost 1 base and 2 bases, there was a span of 16 bases. Germline CDR1 reads KGHSH; CDR2 reads LQKENI. This CDR3 is 17 amino acids long. The CDR3 nucleotides read TGTGCCAGCTCACCACTGGCCTACCAGACTACCACAGATACGCAGTATTTT. This gives the protein CASSPLAYQTTTDTQYF.

The rearrangement joins TRBV24-1 to TRBJ2-1, with 7 positions matching TRBD1. Germline-derived CDR1 and CDR2 are KGHDR and SFDVKD. This CDR3 comprises 16 residues. V shed 2 bases, J shed 4 bases, and the junction held 7 bases outside the gene matches. In nucleotides, the CDR3 is TGTGCCACCAGTGATTCCGCCGGGACAGCTTACAATGAGCAGTTCTTC. The encoded protein is CATSDSAGTAYNEQFF.

The V call is TRBV9, the J call TRBJ1-6; maybe TRBD1 (5 bases). Germline V gives CDR1 SGDLS, CDR2 YYNGEE. Trimming pared 3 bases from V and 0 bases from J, leaving 10 bases between. The CDR3 contains 16 residues. CDR3 DNA: TGTGCCAGCAGCGCTGAGGGGAGCTCCTATAATTCACCCCTCCACTTT. It encodes CASSAEGSSYNSPLHF. The variable domain in full, with the rest retrieved from reference TRBV9 and TRBJ1-6, is DSGVTQTPKHLITATGQRVTLRCSPRSGDLSVYWYQQSLDQGLQFLIQYYNGEERAKGNILERFSAQQFPDLHSELNLSSLELGDSALYFCASSAEGSSYNSPLHFGNGTRLTVT.